The sequence of this T cell receptor (beta chain) was determined in a study of shared clonotypes between healthy human individuals. Whole-study context: Donor ages ranged 18 to 49 years: a couple of women, a few men.

Note on this clone: What it binds is unknown.

Naive CD8 cells lacked CD45RO, underwent positive selection for CCR7 and left out terminally differentiated effector memory CD45RA+ cells. Sequenced by immunoSEQ multiplex PCR; TCRdb stores in-frame clones only, minus some. The top ten hold 1% to 1.5% of the sample, which has about 2 million clones, less than 95% seen once. The study's findings and limits: The study generally estimated greater richness for naive than memory subsets. With a handful of donors compared, roughly 5% of naive CD4 clonotypes were shared.

Germline assignment: CDR1 SGDLS and CDR2 YYNGEE. The CDR3 consists of 13 residues. V was cut by 1 base and J by 5 bases, with 9 bases left in between. The receptor was isolated from a young man in good health. The specimen sequenced was naive CD8+ T cells sorted from blood. The chain joins TRBV9 to TRBJ1-1, with a possible D match to TRBD1 (6 bases). In DNA, the CDR3 is TGTGCCAGCAGCGTATACCAGGGGACTGAAGCTTTCTTT. Translated: CASSVYQGTEAFF.